The 9 T cell receptor beta chains presented below share a single source sample, sequenced in a study of blood T cell repertoires in COVID-19. The assay was immunoSEQ multiplex PCR, and TCRdb's table has in-frame clones only and misses some. Of approximately 92,000 clones in the sample, around 84% are singletons; the top ten hold 10% to 15%. Source material: peripheral blood. The receptors originated from a woman aged 60-70 years in a cohort sampled during active or convalescent COVID-19.

The gene calls are TRBV4-1 and TRBJ2-3; 12 nucleotides agree with TRBD2. The CDR3 extends over 17 amino acids. The V gene's germline CDR1 is MGHRA and CDR2 YSYEKL. The V segment lost 4 bases and the J segment 4 bases; nucleotides outside the gene matches: 9. CDR3 loop: CASSPRLAGDGADTQYF. The CDR3 DNA reads as TGCGCCAGCAGCCCGAGACTAGCGGGAGATGGGGCAGATACGCAGTATTTT.

The chain employs TRBV9 and TRBJ1-1; TRBD1 is a possible D gene (6 bases). Trimming left V 3 bases short and J 7 bases short, with 19 bases between. The CDR3 length is 15 residues. Germline loops: CDR1 SGDLS, CDR2 YYNGEE. Here the CDR3 reads CASSAPGTSGSEAFF. The CDR3, as DNA: TGTGCCAGCAGCGCACCTGGGACAAGTGGGAGTGAAGCTTTCTTT.

This sequence joins TRBV18 and TRBJ1-1, with 7 bases fitting TRBD1. Germline V lookup: CDR1 KGHSH, CDR2 LQKENI. This CDR3 contains 16 residues. Trimming removed 1 base from V and 0 bases from J; junction bases left unmatched: 5. The CDR3 coding sequence is TGTGCCAGCTCACCACAAGGACAGGCAGTGAACACTGAAGCTTTCTTT. Protein product: CASSPQGQAVNTEAFF.

V gene TRBV11-2 combines with J gene TRBJ1-1, with no clear D. V lost 1 base, J lost 7 bases, and 16 bases lay in between. Germline lookup yields CDR1 SGHAT and CDR2 FQNNGV. The CDR3 covers 15 residues. The DNA of the CDR3 is TGTGCCAGCAGCTTAGGGAACAGCCCAACCTTTGAAGCTTTCTTT. Translating gives CASSLGNSPTFEAFF.

The rearrangement joins TRBV2 to TRBJ2-2; tentatively, D is TRBD1 (6 bases). V was shortened by 11 bases and J by 1 base, with 17 bases between the two germline ends. The CDR3 consists of 15 residues. Looked up from germline, CDR1 is SNHLY and CDR2 is FYNNEI. The CDR3 coding sequence is TGTGCCGGCCGACGATCGACAGGGAACACCGGGGAGCTGTTTTTT. This gives the protein CAGRRSTGNTGELFF.

CDR3 bases: TGCGCCAGCGGGACTAGCGGGAACACCGGGGAGCTGTTTTTT. This sequence encodes CASGTSGNTGELFF. The rearrangement links TRBV10-2 to TRBJ2-2, with TRBD2 identical over 11 bases. The V gene end was trimmed by 8 bases and the J gene end by 1 base; junction bases not matched to a gene: 0. Germline values: CDR1 WSHSY, CDR2 SAAADI. The CDR3 spans 14 residues.

This clone appeared once. The V and J genes are TRBV9 and TRBJ1-1; 7 bases match TRBD1. This CDR3 comprises 15 residues. The germline V gene has CDR1 SGDLS and CDR2 YYNGEE. Trimming cost V 0 bases and J 3 bases; bases outside gene matches: 5. This chain's CDR3 is CASSVEAQGDTEAFF. The CDR3 nucleotides are TGTGCCAGCAGCGTAGAGGCCCAGGGGGACACTGAAGCTTTCTTT.

The chain joins TRBV6-6 to TRBJ1-3, with 9 bases aligning to TRBD1. V shed 5 bases, J shed 4 bases, and the junction held 12 bases outside the gene matches. Germline V gene data show CDR1 as MNHNY and CDR2 as SVGAGI (reference sequence). The CDR3 covers 17 residues. DNA of the CDR3: TGTGCCAGCAGTCCGTCCGGGACAGGGTACTCGGGAAACACCATATATTTT. Translation gives CASSPSGTGYSGNTIYF.

The chain couples TRBV7-9 to TRBJ1-2; unclear D gene. The CDR3 loop spans 16 amino acids. The germline gives CDR1 SEHNR, CDR2 FQNEAQ (reference sequence). V was pared by 5 bases and J by 2 bases, with 18 bases between. The CDR3 coding sequence is TGTGCCAGCAGCGCGGGGTGGGCAGCCCCAAACTATGGCTACACCTTC. Translated, it gives CASSAGWAAPNYGYTF.